One T cell receptor beta chain is described in this entry. The CDR3 has 14 amino acids. The germline gives CDR1 ENHRY, CDR2 SYGVKD. Unmatched junction bases numbered 8, after V lost 10 bases and J lost 3 bases. The data derive from a study of CD8+CD57+ T cells in acquired aplastic anemia. Genomic DNA acted as the template from which TCR beta VDJ combination and CDR3 sequence profiling were carried out. Using its own MiXCR run on the reads, TCRdb lists one record per CDR3 protein. The sample has approximately 160,000 distinct CDR3 sequences; approximately 40% are singletons. The chain joins TRBV10-3 to TRBJ2-3, with 9 bases identical to TRBD1. This TCR was recovered from a human donor in good health. The sequenced sample consisted of sorted CD4+, CD8+, or CD8+CD57+ T cells (not recorded which) from PBMCs. As DNA, the CDR3 is TGTGCCAGCCGGCGGGACAGGGCAACAGATACGCAGTATTTT. This encodes CASRRDRATDTQYF.